Below, one TCR beta chain is given with its context. Its antigen remains unidentified. Here immunoSEQ multiplex PCR was the method, and the copy in TCRdb shows in-frame clones only, minus some. The data contain tens of thousands of clones, under 80% of them singletons. The length of the CDR3 is 14 residues. CDR1 is MNHEY, CDR2 SMNVEV, per germline (reference sequence). Deletions cut 3 bases from V and 5 bases from J, with 11 bases between. The sample belongs to a study of CD4 T cells in relation to SARS-CoV-2 and coronaviruses. Across the study: No peptide or an HIV-1 Nef peptide pool served as negative control. Study observations and caveats: Crossreactive clones expanded significantly less to SARS-CoV-2 than monoreactive clones.

The unexposed donors gave CD4+ T cells in about 2011-2018, prior to COVID-19. After more than eight days of culture, CD4+ T cells were isolated. As cell numbers allowed, unexposed-donor CD4+ T cells faced SARS-CoV-2 S/N and four cold-coronavirus spikes. This chain connects TRBV27 to TRBJ1-5; D may be TRBD1 (6 bases). The specimen was CD4+ T cells from PBMCs, cultured in vitro. The clonotype was recovered from a human donor in good health. CDR3 sequence reads: CASSFFPGDQPQHF. Written as DNA, the CDR3 is TGTGCCAGCAGTTTTTTTCCAGGGGATCAGCCCCAGCATTTT.